A single sample is the source of the 3 T cell receptor beta chains below, sequenced in a study of cytomegalovirus exposure and HLA in healthy donors. 13 Jbeta primers and 60 Vbeta primers were used for the PCR. TCRdb's copy holds only in-frame clones and misses some; the assay was immunoSEQ multiplex PCR. The sample records around 190,000 clones, about 9% being singletons. Sequencing input: PBMCs. The receptors derive from a woman aged 30 to 39 in good health and CMV-seropositive.

The chain employs TRBV6-5 and TRBJ2-7; 7 bases fit TRBD1. The J segment lost 5 bases and the V segment lost 0 bases, leaving 4 bases of the junction unmatched. CDR1 is MNHEY and CDR2 is SVGAGI in the germline V gene. CDR3 length: 14 residues. The CDR3 sequence is CASSYSSQGDEQYF. The CDR3 DNA reads as TGTGCCAGCAGTTACTCGAGCCAGGGGGACGAGCAGTACTTC.

This rearrangement joins TRBV6-5 to TRBJ1-3; 7 nucleotides line up with TRBD1. Germline CDR1 MNHEY, CDR2 SVGAGI. J was trimmed by 4 bases and V by 4 bases; bases with no gene match: 4. The CDR3 covers 14 residues. In nucleotides, the CDR3 is TGTGCCAGCAGTTCCGGGACAGAAGGAAACACCATATATTTT. It translates to CASSSGTEGNTIYF.

The chain has TRBV6-1 and TRBJ2-7; D unclear. Trimming took off 8 bases at V and 0 bases at J, with 14 bases between the two ends. The CDR3 contains 14 residues. CDR1 is MNHNS and CDR2 is SASEGT in the germline V gene. In DNA form, the CDR3 reads TGTGCCAGCGGATGGGTTCCTAGCTCCTACGAGCAGTACTTC. This sequence encodes CASGWVPSSYEQYF.